These T cell receptor beta chains were read from a single sample in a study of identical twins. TCRdb reanalysed the 5' RACE reads using MiXCR and keeps one entry per CDR3 protein. Among 600,000 to 850,000 distinct CDR3 sequences listed, 15% to 20% were seen once. The sample also formed part of further work on T cells expressing NK-cell markers.

The sequenced material came from PBMCs. The receptors here all came from a woman aged 18-29 years in good health. Both conserved end residues are part of each CDR3. The order of the fields is D gene, J gene, V gene, clone size, CDR3 DNA, CDR3 protein. The D gene is left open where the match is weak. The size field is filled for only some rows; it gives once, few, many or a size class.

>.|TRBJ2-5|TRBV20-1|few
TGCAGTGCACCCCGACAGAGGGAGACCCAGTACTTC
CSAPRQRETQYF
>TRBD1|TRBJ1-1|TRBV5-1|.
TGCGCCAGCAGCTTGGCTAGCCTCACTCAGACAGGGGGGAACACTGAAGCTTTCTTT
CASSLASLTQTGGNTEAFF
>.|TRBJ2-7|TRBV20-1|.
TGCAGCGCTAGTATAGTGAGCTCCTACGAGCAGTACTTC
CSASIVSSYEQYF
>.|TRBJ1-4|TRBV12-3/TRBV12-4|few
TGTGCCAGCAGTTTATCTGGCAGGGCGAATGAAAAACTGTTTTTT
CASSLSGRANEKLFF
>.|TRBJ1-1|TRBV11-1|few
TGTGCCAGCACCTTACGTGGGCAAAACGTAGAACGTAACACTGAAGCTTTCTTT
CASTLRGQNVERNTEAFF
>TRBD2|TRBJ2-5|TRBV4-1|few
TGCGCCAGCAGCCAAGATCAACTAGCGGGGGGGCGGGAGACCCAGTACTTC
CASSQDQLAGGRETQYF
>.|TRBJ2-2|TRBV5-1|.
TGCGCCAGCAGCTTGGAGGGGGTATTCGGGGAGCTGTTTTTT
CASSLEGVFGELFF
>TRBD1|TRBJ2-1|TRBV12-3/TRBV12-4|few
TGTGCCAGCAGTTTCCCAGGACAGGGCCATGAGCAGTTCTTC
CASSFPGQGHEQFF
>.|TRBJ2-1|TRBV20-1|.
TGCAGTGCTGGGGCTAGCGTTGAGCAGTTCTTC
CSAGASVEQFF
>.|TRBJ2-1|TRBV10-3|.
TGTGCCATCAGGGGAGACCTTTACAGGGAAAGGGGGAATGAGCAGTTCTTC
CAIRGDLYRERGNEQFF
>TRBD2|TRBJ2-2|TRBV20-1|.
TGCAGTGCTAGAGAGCGGCGGGGGGGCGAAGGGGAGCTGTTTTTT
CSARERRGGEGELFF
>.|TRBJ1-2|TRBV2|.
TGTGCCAGCAGTGATGCAGGGATGAGGTATGGCTACACCTTC
CASSDAGMRYGYTF
>TRBD2|TRBJ2-1|TRBV12-3/TRBV12-4|.
TGTGCCAGCAGTTTAGGGTTAGCGGGAACATGGAATGAGCAGTTCTTC
CASSLGLAGTWNEQFF
>.|TRBJ1-5|TRBV12-3/TRBV12-4|many
TGTGCCAGCAGTTTAGGCGGGACTGGCAATCAGCCCCAGCATTTT
CASSLGGTGNQPQHF
>TRBD1|TRBJ1-6|TRBV20-1|few
TGCAGTGCTGGACAGGGTTATTCACCCCTCCACTTT
CSAGQGYSPLHF
>TRBD2|TRBJ2-5|TRBV29-1|.
TGCAGCGGGGCGGATACTAGCGGGCAAGAGACCCAGTACTTC
CSGADTSGQETQYF
>.|TRBJ2-3|TRBV9|.
TGTGCCAGCAGCGTAGGAGGCATGGATACGCAGTATTTT
CASSVGGMDTQYF
>TRBD2|TRBJ2-5|TRBV20-1|.
TGCAGTGCTAGAGATTTGGGGGGGTGGGAGACCCAGTACTTC
CSARDLGGWETQYF
>TRBD1|TRBJ2-1|TRBV12-3/TRBV12-4|few
TGTGCCAGCAGCCGCCCGACAGGGGGCGCGGTCGATGAGCAGTTCTTC
CASSRPTGGAVDEQFF
>TRBD2|TRBJ2-3|TRBV10-3|.
TGTGCCAGCATCCCGGGACTAGACTCTCTCAAAGATACGCAGTATTTT
CASIPGLDSLKDTQYF
>TRBD2|TRBJ2-5|TRBV20-1|.
TGCAGTGCTGGGACTAGCGTGGAGACCCAGTACTTC
CSAGTSVETQYF
>TRBD2|TRBJ2-1|TRBV20-1|few
TGCAGTGCTAGAGAAACTAGCGGGAGTCCCCAAATCTTC
CSARETSGSPQIF
>TRBD1|TRBJ2-2|TRBV9|.
TGTGCCAGCAGCTCCAACCAGGGGGCAGGCGGGGAGCTGTTTTTT
CASSSNQGAGGELFF
>.|TRBJ2-7|TRBV29-1|.
TGCAGCGTCGCGGACGGCCATCAGCAGTACTTC
CSVADGHQQYF
>.|TRBJ2-5|TRBV20-1|.
TGCAGTGCTAGAGAGGCTAGGCATCCCCAAGAGACCCAGTACTTC
CSAREARHPQETQYF
>.|TRBJ1-6|TRBV5-1|.
TGCGCCAGCAGCTTCGAGGGTACGGGAAATTCACCCCTCCACTTT
CASSFEGTGNSPLHF
>TRBD2|TRBJ2-5|TRBV20-1|.
TGCAGTGCTTTGACTAGCACAGATCAAGAGACCCAGTACTTC
CSALTSTDQETQYF
>.|TRBJ2-7|TRBV5-1|few
TGCGCCAGCAGCTTGTCCCCGGACCGTACATCCTACGAGCAGTACTTC
CASSLSPDRTSYEQYF
>.|TRBJ2-1|TRBV20-1|.
TGCAGTGCCCTAACAGGGTATTACAATGAGCAGTTCTTC
CSALTGYYNEQFF
>.|TRBJ1-1|TRBV18|.
TGTGCCAGCTCACCACGGGTCATGCGGCAGGACACTGAAGCTTTCTTT
CASSPRVMRQDTEAFF
>.|TRBJ1-3|TRBV20-1|many
TGCAGTGCTAGAGCCCTCCGAAGGGACCCTGGAAACACCATATATTTT
CSARALRRDPGNTIYF
>TRBD2|TRBJ2-3|TRBV5-1|few
TGCGCCAGCAGCTTGGAGCGGGGGGGCCGCACAGATACGCAGTATTTT
CASSLERGGRTDTQYF
>.|TRBJ2-3|TRBV7-2|few
TGTGCCAGCGGAGCCTCCTCAGATACGCAGTATTTT
CASGASSDTQYF
>.|TRBJ2-7|TRBV12-3/TRBV12-4|.
TGTGCCAGCAGTTTAGAGGGTTTTGGCGAGCAGTACTTC
CASSLEGFGEQYF
>TRBD1|TRBJ2-7|TRBV7-9|few
TGTGCCAGCAGCTTAGCCAACAGGGGATACGAGCAGTACTTC
CASSLANRGYEQYF
>.|TRBJ2-3|TRBV6-1|many
TGTGCCAGCACCACAAAAAAAAACACCCCCGCAGATACGCAGTATTTT
CASTTKKNTPADTQYF
>TRBD2|TRBJ2-5|TRBV7-3|.
TGTGCCAGCAGCTTCACCGGGACTAGCGGTGAGACCCAGTACTTC
CASSFTGTSGETQYF
>TRBD2|TRBJ2-1|TRBV3-1|many
TGTGCCAGCAGCCATTCGCGGGAGGGAAGCTATGAGCAGTTCTTC
CASSHSREGSYEQFF
>TRBD1|TRBJ2-3|TRBV5-1|.
TGCGCCAGCAGCCCCCGCGGACAGGGGGACACAGATACGCAGTATTTT
CASSPRGQGDTDTQYF
>TRBD2|TRBJ2-7|TRBV10-3|.
TGTGCCATCAGGGTAGCGGGAGACGGGCACGTGCAGTACTTC
CAIRVAGDGHVQYF
>.|TRBJ2-1|TRBV20-1|few
TGCAGTGCGTGGGGGACGGGTGAGCAGTTCTTC
CSAWGTGEQFF
>.|TRBJ2-7|TRBV18|many
TGTGCCAGCTCACCACCCAGTGGGGAGTACGAGCAGTACTTC
CASSPPSGEYEQYF
>TRBD2|TRBJ2-3|TRBV18|once
TGTGCCAGCTCACCACCGACTAGCGGGATCGGTTGGGATACGCAGTATTTT
CASSPPTSGIGWDTQYF
>.|TRBJ1-1|TRBV2|few
TGTGCCAGCACCGGTGGCGGGCCCTGGGCTTTCTTT
CASTGGGPWAFF
>.|TRBJ2-1|TRBV6-5|.
TGTGCCAGCAGTTACGTGTCGGCCGAATACAATGAGCAGTTCTTC
CASSYVSAEYNEQFF
>.|TRBJ2-5|TRBV10-3|once
TGTGCCATCAGCGCACCGGGAGATCCGTGGGGGACCCAGTACTTC
CAISAPGDPWGTQYF
>.|TRBJ1-2|TRBV7-9|.
TGTGCCAGCAGTTTTACTACCCAAGGGGACTACACCTTC
CASSFTTQGDYTF
>TRBD1|TRBJ1-2|TRBV7-9|few
TGTGCCAGCAGCTTAGAGGGACAGGAGATCTATGGCTACACCTTC
CASSLEGQEIYGYTF
>TRBD1|TRBJ2-7|TRBV6-1|.
TGTGCCAGCAGAACCACTACAGGGGATCAGCAGTACTTC
CASRTTTGDQQYF
>.|TRBJ2-1|TRBV7-2|few
TGTGCCAGCAGCTTAGTGTTGGGACGGATTTACAATGAGCAGTTCTTC
CASSLVLGRIYNEQFF
>.|TRBJ1-3|TRBV21-1|.
TGTGCCAGCAGCAAAGCGAAAGGGGCTCACACCATATATTTT
CASSKAKGAHTIYF
>.|TRBJ2-3|TRBV12-3/TRBV12-4|few
TGTGCCACCACTTTAGATACGCAGTATTTT
CATTLDTQYF
>.|TRBJ2-7|TRBV6-5|few
TGTGCCAGCAGTTACCGTCTGTCGGGCGAGCAGTACTTC
CASSYRLSGEQYF
>.|TRBJ2-3|TRBV10-3|few
TGTGCCACCTCCCGATCCCCCCAGGTTAGCACGGCAGATACGCAGTATTTT
CATSRSPQVSTADTQYF
>.|TRBJ2-7|TRBV5-1|.
TGCGCCAGCAGCTGGGGGACGGCACCAGGGGCCTACGAGCAGTACTTC
CASSWGTAPGAYEQYF
>.|TRBJ1-4|TRBV12-3/TRBV12-4|few
TGTGCCAGCAGTGTTAATGAAAAACTGTTTTTT
CASSVNEKLFF
>TRBD2|TRBJ2-1|TRBV20-1|.
TGCTGCGCTAGCGGGACTAGCGTACCGAGCTCCTACAATGAGCAGTTCTTC
CCASGTSVPSSYNEQFF
>.|TRBJ2-7|TRBV20-1|.
TGCAGTGCTAGCCTCGACACCTACGAGCAGTACTTC
CSASLDTYEQYF
>.|TRBJ2-7|TRBV21-1|few
TGTGCCACCGAACTAGATGGACAGGGGGGAAGGTCCTACGAGCAGTACTTC
CATELDGQGGRSYEQYF